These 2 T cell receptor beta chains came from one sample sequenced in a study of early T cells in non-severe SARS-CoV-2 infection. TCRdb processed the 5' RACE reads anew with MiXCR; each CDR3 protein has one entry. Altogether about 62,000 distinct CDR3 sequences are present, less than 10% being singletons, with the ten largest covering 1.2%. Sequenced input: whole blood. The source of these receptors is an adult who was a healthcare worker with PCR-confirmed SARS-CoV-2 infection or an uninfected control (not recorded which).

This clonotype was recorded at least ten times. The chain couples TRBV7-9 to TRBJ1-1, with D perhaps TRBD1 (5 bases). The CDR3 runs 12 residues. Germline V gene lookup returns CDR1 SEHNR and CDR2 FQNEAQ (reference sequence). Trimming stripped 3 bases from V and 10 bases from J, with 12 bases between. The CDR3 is CASSFNRGIAFF. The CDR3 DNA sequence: TGTGCCAGCAGCTTTAACCGGGGGATAGCTTTCTTT.

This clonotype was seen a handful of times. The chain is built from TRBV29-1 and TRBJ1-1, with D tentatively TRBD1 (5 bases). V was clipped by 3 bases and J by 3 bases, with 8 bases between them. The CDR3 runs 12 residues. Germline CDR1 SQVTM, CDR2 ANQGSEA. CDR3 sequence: CSVDRDYTEAFF. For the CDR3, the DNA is TGCAGCGTTGACAGGGACTACACTGAAGCTTTCTTT.